This T cell receptor beta chain derives from a study of blood T cell repertoires in COVID-19. About the research overall: T cells, B-cell-depleted T cells, or PBMCs supplied cDNA or gDNA.

Those who participated ranged in age from roughly 18 to 89 years and resided in about two dozen US areas. Under the authors' procedure: Amplifying reference gene primers gave estimates of nucleated cell counts. Sequencing used immunoSEQ multiplex PCR; TCRdb keeps in-frame clones, though not all of them. D and trimming were read from the DNA, whereas the V and J calls and clone size are those reported in that table. The sample has under 350,000 clones; 65% to 90% are singletons. This CDR3 has 16 amino acids. V lost 3 bases to trimming and J lost 3 bases; unmatched junction nucleotides: 14. Germline V CDR1 and CDR2: DFQATT, SNEGSKA (reference sequence).

The rearrangement joins TRBV20-1 to TRBJ2-7; 7 nucleotides match TRBD1. This receptor was taken from a woman between 40 and 50 years old with acute COVID-19. Sequenced input: PBMCs or T cells enriched from blood (not recorded which). CDR3 residues: CSASKETGSIHYEQYF. The CDR3, as DNA: TGCAGTGCTAGTAAAGAGACAGGGTCAATACACTACGAGCAGTACTTC.